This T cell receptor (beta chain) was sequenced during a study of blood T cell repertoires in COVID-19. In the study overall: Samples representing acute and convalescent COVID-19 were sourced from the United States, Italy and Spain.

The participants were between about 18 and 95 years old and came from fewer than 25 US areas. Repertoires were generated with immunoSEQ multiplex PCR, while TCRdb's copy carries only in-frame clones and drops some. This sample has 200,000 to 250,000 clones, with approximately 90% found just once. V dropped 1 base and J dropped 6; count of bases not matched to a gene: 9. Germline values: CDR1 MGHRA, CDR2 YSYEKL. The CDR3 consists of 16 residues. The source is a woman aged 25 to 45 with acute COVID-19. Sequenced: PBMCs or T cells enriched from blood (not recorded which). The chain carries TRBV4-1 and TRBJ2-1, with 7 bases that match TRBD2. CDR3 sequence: CASSQAGGRMFNEQFF. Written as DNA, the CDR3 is TGCGCCAGCAGCCAAGCGGGGGGTCGGATGTTCAATGAGCAGTTCTTC.